Each of the 32 T cell receptor beta chains below was sequenced from the same sample in a study of shared clonotypes between healthy human individuals. Sequencing was performed with immunoSEQ multiplex PCR; in TCRdb, only in-frame clones are kept and a portion is missing. This sample has about 1 million clones, with around 74% found just once. Input material: memory CD4+ T cells sorted from blood. Subset of the sample: CD45RA-negative fraction. These receptors came from a man aged 18-30 years in good health.

The chain combines TRBV11-2 with TRBJ2-7; 11 bases are shared with TRBD2. This CDR3 has 18 residues. Germline CDR1 is SGHAT and CDR2 is FQNNGV. The trim removed 5 bases at V and 1 base at J, leaving 13 bases unmatched. CDR3 in amino acids: CASSLEYYSGRVSYEQYF. The CDR3, as DNA: TGTGCCAGCAGCCTCGAGTACTATAGCGGGAGGGTTTCCTACGAGCAGTACTTC.

The CDR3, as DNA: TGTGCCAGTAGTCTCGGAAGGACTAGGTTGATCCAAGAGACCCAGTACTTC. Translation: CASSLGRTRLIQETQYF. The V call is TRBV19, the J call TRBJ2-5; TRBD2 aligns across 7 bases. V trimming: 5 bases; J trimming: 1 base; junction bases outside the gene matches: 13. From germline, CDR1 is LNHDA and CDR2 SQIVND (reference sequence). The CDR3 is 17 residues long.

The chain combines TRBV5-1 with TRBJ1-2; D possibly corresponds to TRBD1 (5 bases). The CDR3 has 13 residues. Trimming removed 7 bases at V and 0 bases at J, with 10 bases between. Germline V gives CDR1 SGHRS, CDR2 YFSETQ. CDR3 sequence (DNA): TGCGCCAGCTCGACAGTTACTAACTATGGCTACACCTTC. Residues: CASSTVTNYGYTF.

The chain uses TRBV12-5 and TRBJ2-3; D possibly corresponds to TRBD1 (5 bases). Germline-derived CDR1 and CDR2 are LGHNT and FRNRAP. V was trimmed by 1 base and J by 2 bases, leaving 13 bases between them. The CDR3 extends over 16 amino acids. Here the CDR3 reads CASGLAYSGYTDTQYF. As DNA, the CDR3 is TGTGCTAGTGGTTTGGCATACTCAGGGTACACAGATACGCAGTATTTT.

This sequence joins TRBV19 and TRBJ1-2; 7 bases match TRBD1. The CDR3 length is 14 residues. The junction had 8 bases not matched to a gene; V was cut back by 2 bases and J by 8 bases. Looked up from germline, CDR1 is LNHDA and CDR2 is SQIVND (reference sequence). The DNA for the CDR3 is TGTGCCAGTAGTATATCCGGGGCAGGGGGAGGCTACACCTTC. This translates into CASSISGAGGGYTF.

V usage is TRBV11-2 and J usage is TRBJ2-3, with 8 bases fitting TRBD2. The length of the CDR3 is 16 residues. Germline V gene sequence: CDR1 SGHAT, CDR2 FQNNGV. The J segment lost 3 bases and the V segment lost 5 bases, leaving 10 bases of the junction unmatched. CDR3 DNA sequence: TGTGCCAGCAGCCCCCGGGGAGCGGGAGAGACAGATACGCAGTATTTT. This sequence encodes CASSPRGAGETDTQYF.

The rearrangement uses TRBV21-1 and TRBJ2-5; TRBD1 is taken as the D call from the table, unchecked against the DNA. TRBV21-1 is recorded as a pseudogene. The CDR3 extends over 14 amino acids. CDR3 protein: CASSVDRGRETQYF. CDR3 nucleotides: TGTGCCAGCAGCGTTGACAGGGGGCGGGAGACCCAGTACTTC.

This clone has just a few counts. The chain carries TRBV11-2 and TRBJ1-1; 8 bases match TRBD1. Germline CDR1 and CDR2: SGHAT and FQNNGV. This CDR3 has 13 residues. The junction had 1 base not matched to a gene; V was cut back by 1 base and J by 6 bases. This CDR3 reads CASSLGQGSEAFF. The CDR3 DNA is TGTGCCAGCAGCTTAGGACAGGGGTCTGAAGCTTTCTTT.

J is TRBJ2-7 and V is TRBV6-5; tentatively, D is TRBD1 (5 bases). The CDR3 is made up of 12 amino acids. The ends were cut back, 3 bases at V and 6 bases at J, with 9 bases in the middle. Germline loops: CDR1 MNHEY, CDR2 SVGAGI. The CDR3 loop is CASSYIRVEQYF. The CDR3 DNA is TGTGCCAGCAGTTATATCAGGGTCGAGCAGTACTTC.

In its sample, this clone was seen once. The chain uses TRBV27 and TRBJ1-2; 9 bases are shared with TRBD1. The ends lost 5 bases at V and 6 bases at J; junction bases unmatched: 7. Germline loops: CDR1 MNHEY, CDR2 SMNVEV (reference sequence). CDR3 length: 14 amino acids. The CDR3 region is CASSLAWDRDGYTF. The CDR3 coding sequence is TGTGCCAGCAGTCTCGCCTGGGACAGGGATGGCTACACCTTC.

This chain joins TRBV6-6 and TRBJ1-2; 8 bases are shared with TRBD1. This CDR3 spans 15 amino acids. The V gene's germline CDR1 is MNHNY and CDR2 SVGAGI (reference sequence). Trimming removed 6 bases from V and 7 bases from J; junction bases left unmatched: 13. In DNA form, the CDR3 reads TGTGCCAGCAGAGACTCGACAGGGGCGACGTTTGGCTACACCTTC. Its translation is CASRDSTGATFGYTF.

The CDR3 protein is CAWSVLAWEKLFF. The CDR3 nucleotides read TGTGCCTGGAGTGTACTTGCATGGGAAAAACTGTTTTTT. This sequence joins TRBV30 and TRBJ1-4, with D uncertain. The germline CDR1 and CDR2 sequences are GTSNPN and SVGIG (reference sequence). The CDR3 is 13 residues long. The V gene lost 0 bases and the J gene lost 8 bases, with 10 bases spanning the gap.

This chain uses TRBV9 with TRBJ1-1; D perhaps matches TRBD1 (5 bases). In germline, CDR1 is SGDLS, CDR2 YYNGEE. CDR3 length equals 15 residues. Between the trimmed V and J ends, which lost 4 bases and 0 bases, there was a span of 13 bases. CDR3 loop: CASSSGGGLNTEAFF. The CDR3 bases are TGTGCCAGCAGCTCCGGGGGGGGTTTGAACACTGAAGCTTTCTTT.

The chain carries TRBV19 and TRBJ1-1; TRBD1 agrees at 7 bases. This CDR3 is 14 amino acids long. The ends lost 7 bases at V and 5 bases at J; junction bases unmatched: 10. CDR1 and CDR2 from the germline V gene are LNHDA and SQIVND (reference sequence). The DNA of the CDR3 is TGTGCCAGTACCATAACAGGGGAGGGAACTGAAGCTTTCTTT. Translation gives CASTITGEGTEAFF.

This clone appeared many times. The chain employs TRBV12-5 and TRBJ2-1, with 7 bases matching TRBD1. J was trimmed by 5 bases and V by 1 base; bases with no gene match: 2. The CDR3 runs to 14 residues. Looked up from germline, CDR1 is LGHNT and CDR2 is FRNRAP. This CDR3 is CASGLGDRNNEQFF. The CDR3 DNA is TGTGCTAGTGGTTTGGGGGACAGAAACAATGAGCAGTTCTTC.

The table lists this clone with a few counts. The chain employs TRBV6-1 and TRBJ1-6; D gene ambiguous. From germline, CDR1 is MNHNS and CDR2 SASEGT. The germline V and J ends were trimmed by 0 bases and 1 base, with 1 base remaining between them. This CDR3 has 14 residues. CDR3 bases: TGTGCCAGCAGTGAAGCTTCCTATAATTCACCCCTCCACTTT. Protein product: CASSEASYNSPLHF.

This clone has a handful of counts. The rearrangement joins TRBV4-1 to TRBJ2-1; TRBD2 matches at 7 bases. The germline V gene has CDR1 MGHRA and CDR2 YSYEKL. This CDR3 is built from 16 residues. Trimming cost V 0 bases and J 7 bases; bases outside gene matches: 9. The CDR3 sequence: CASSQDPGLDLNEQFF. CDR3 sequence (DNA): TGCGCCAGCAGCCAAGATCCAGGACTAGACCTAAATGAGCAGTTCTTC.

The rearrangement joins TRBV6-1 to TRBJ2-3, with 7 bases matching TRBD2. The CDR3 has 16 residues. With V trimmed by 2 bases and J by 1 base, 6 bases remained unmatched. Per the germline V gene, CDR1 is MNHNS and CDR2 is SASEGT. DNA for the CDR3: TGTGCCAGCAGTGAATACCGGGGGGTCGGCACAGATACGCAGTATTTT. Protein sequence: CASSEYRGVGTDTQYF.

In nucleotides, the CDR3 is TGCGCCAGCAGTGAGGGCCAAAGCAATCAGCCCCAGCATTTT. The encoded protein is CASSEGQSNQPQHF. The chain joins TRBV10-1 to TRBJ1-5; D ambiguous. This CDR3 has 14 amino acids. Germline V gene sequence: CDR1 WNHNN, CDR2 SYGVQD (reference sequence). V was clipped by 2 bases and J by 1 base, with 6 bases between them.

The chain carries TRBV28 and TRBJ1-6; no firm D call. Between the trimmed V and J ends, which lost 6 bases and 10 bases, there was a span of 16 bases. This CDR3 has 14 residues. Germline V gene data show CDR1 as MDHEN and CDR2 as SYDVKM. The CDR3 DNA sequence: TGTGCCAGCAGATTGACCGCGACGGGGTCACCCCTCCACTTT. Translating gives CASRLTATGSPLHF. Using reference TRBV28 and TRBJ1-6 for the parts outside the CDR3, the full variable domain is DVKVTQSSRYLVKRTGEKVFLECVQDMDHENMFWYRQDPGLGLRLIYFSYDVKMKEKGDIPEGYSVSREKKERFSLILESASTNQTSMYLCASRLTATGSPLHFGNGTRLTVT.

The chain uses TRBV10-3 and TRBJ2-6; D unclear. This CDR3 spans 17 amino acids. Trimming cost V 0 bases and J 0 bases, with 9 bases left between them. The germline V gene encodes CDR1 ENHRY and CDR2 SYGVKD. As DNA, the CDR3 is TGTGCCATCAGTGAGTCGACGGCAGGCTCTGGGGCCAACGTCCTGACTTTC. This codes for CAISESTAGSGANVLTF.

The V call is TRBV5-1, the J call TRBJ2-1; D is perhaps TRBD1 (6 bases). Germline CDR1 is SGHRS and CDR2 is YFSETQ. This CDR3 spans 13 amino acids. The V gene lost 4 bases and the J gene lost 9 bases, with 14 bases spanning the gap. This chain's CDR3 is CASSEQGSGEQFF. In DNA, the CDR3 is TGCGCCAGCAGCGAACAGGGATCGGGTGAGCAGTTCTTC.

This clone showed up just once. This rearrangement joins TRBV5-1 to TRBJ2-7; 9 bases fit TRBD1. V lost 0 bases to trimming and J lost 5 bases; unmatched junction nucleotides: 3. CDR1 and CDR2 (germline): SGHRS, YFSETQ. CDR3 length: 14 amino acids. The DNA of the CDR3 is TGCGCCAGCAGCTTGGGGGACAGGGAAAACGAGCAGTACTTC. Protein: CASSLGDRENEQYF.

The chain uses TRBV21-1 and TRBJ1-1; the table names TRBD1, a call not compared with the DNA. TRBV21-1 is a listed pseudogene. This CDR3 is built from 18 residues. CDR3 DNA sequence: TGTGCCATCCCAAGGGACAGGGAGACGATACTGTGGAACACTGAAGCTTTCTTT. Its translation is CAIPRDRETILWNTEAFF.

CDR3 sequence (DNA): TGTGCCAGCAGCCCGGGGACTAGCGGGAGTCGTACCGGGGAGCTGTTTTTT. Protein sequence: CASSPGTSGSRTGELFF. The V gene is TRBV7-2, the J gene TRBJ2-2, with 14 bases fitting TRBD2. The V gene end was trimmed by 5 bases and the J gene end by 5 bases; junction bases not matched to a gene: 7. The CDR3 loop spans 17 amino acids. Germline-derived CDR1 and CDR2 are SGHTA and FQGNSA.

This chain connects TRBV6-1 to TRBJ2-3; maybe TRBD1 (5 bases). The germline CDR1 and CDR2 sequences are MNHNS and SASEGT. V gave up 6 bases and J gave up 2 bases, with 15 bases separating them. This CDR3 is 15 amino acids long. The CDR3 nucleotides are TGTGCCAGCAGCAAGGACATTACATCCACAGATACGCAGTATTTT. Residues: CASSKDITSTDTQYF.

The chain combines TRBV12-5 with TRBJ2-7; D might be TRBD1 (5 bases). Germline assignment: CDR1 LGHNT and CDR2 FRNRAP. V was trimmed by 6 bases and J by 2 bases, leaving 17 bases between them. The CDR3 has 15 residues. The CDR3, as DNA: TGTGCTAGTGGATCTGGTCGGACACTCACCTACGAGCAGTACTTC. The encoded protein is CASGSGRTLTYEQYF.

This clone was detected once. V and J are TRBV6-4 and TRBJ1-3, with 7 bases that match TRBD1. This CDR3 is 14 amino acids long. V dropped 6 bases and J dropped 4; count of bases not matched to a gene: 6. Germline V gene lookup returns CDR1 MRHNA and CDR2 SNTAGT. Written as DNA, the CDR3 is TGTGCCAGCAGCGAACAGGGGCCCGGAAACACCATATATTTT. Translation: CASSEQGPGNTIYF.

This clone was seen only once. The rearrangement joins TRBV7-2 to TRBJ2-1, with 12 bases matching TRBD2. J was trimmed by 10 bases and V by 2 bases; bases with no gene match: 12. The CDR3 has 17 amino acids. Germline-derived CDR1 and CDR2 are SGHTA and FQGNSA. Here the CDR3 DNA reads TGTGCCAGCAGCTTAACCACTAGCGGGAGGTACTCGGGGGAGCAGTTCTTC. Translated, it gives CASSLTTSGRYSGEQFF.

The chain employs TRBV5-4 and TRBJ2-5, with D possibly being TRBD1 (8 bases). The germline V and J ends were trimmed by 4 bases and 2 bases, with 18 bases remaining between them. Germline CDR1 is SGHNT and CDR2 is YYREEE (reference sequence). The length of the CDR3 is 16 residues. The CDR3 DNA follows: TGTGCCAGCAGCGCCAACAGGGGGGGTCCGCAAGAGACCCAGTACTTC. This translates into CASSANRGGPQETQYF.

This chain links TRBV4-1 with TRBJ2-3, with D perhaps TRBD1 (6 bases). With 4 bases removed from V and 2 bases from J, the gap between germline ends came to 19 bases. CDR3 size: 17 residues. CDR1 and CDR2 (germline): MGHRA, YSYEKL. CDR3 sequence (DNA): TGCGCCAGCAGCCTCCCTCCAGGGACAAGGATCACAGATACGCAGTATTTT. Translating gives CASSLPPGTRITDTQYF.

This rearrangement joins TRBV19 to TRBJ1-5; unclear D gene. The CDR3 contains 14 residues. Trimming took 2 bases from V and 4 from J, leaving 9 bases between them. Per the germline V gene, CDR1 is LNHDA and CDR2 is SQIVND (reference sequence). The chain's CDR3 is CASSIYSFNQPQHF. The CDR3 nucleotides read TGTGCCAGTAGTATATACAGTTTTAATCAGCCCCAGCATTTT.